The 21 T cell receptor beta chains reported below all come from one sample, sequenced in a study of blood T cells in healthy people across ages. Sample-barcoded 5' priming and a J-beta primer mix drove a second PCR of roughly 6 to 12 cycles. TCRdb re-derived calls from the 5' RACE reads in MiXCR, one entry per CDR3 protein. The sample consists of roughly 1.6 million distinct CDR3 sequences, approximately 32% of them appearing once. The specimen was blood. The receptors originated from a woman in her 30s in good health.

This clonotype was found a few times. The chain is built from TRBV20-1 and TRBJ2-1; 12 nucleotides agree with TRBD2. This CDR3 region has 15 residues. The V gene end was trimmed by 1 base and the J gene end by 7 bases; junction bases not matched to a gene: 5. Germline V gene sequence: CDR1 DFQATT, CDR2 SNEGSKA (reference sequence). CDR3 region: CSARGLAGGHNEQFF. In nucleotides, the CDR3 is TGCAGTGCTAGAGGCCTAGCGGGGGGGCATAATGAGCAGTTCTTC.

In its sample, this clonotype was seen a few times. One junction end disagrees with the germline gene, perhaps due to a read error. The CDR3 DNA follows: TGTGCCGGCAGTGTTTCAGATACGCAGTATTTT. Residues: CAGSVSDTQYF. The rearrangement links TRBV25-1 to TRBJ2-3; D is unresolved. CDR1 is MGHDK and CDR2 is SYGVNS in the germline V gene. The CDR3 loop spans 11 amino acids.

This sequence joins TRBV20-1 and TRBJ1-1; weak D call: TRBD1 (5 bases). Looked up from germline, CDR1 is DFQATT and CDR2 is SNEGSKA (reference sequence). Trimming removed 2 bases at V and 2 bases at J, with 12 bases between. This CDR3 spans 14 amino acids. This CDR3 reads CSARRGGPNTEAFF. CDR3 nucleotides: TGCAGTGCTAGACGCGGGGGACCAAACACTGAAGCTTTCTTT.

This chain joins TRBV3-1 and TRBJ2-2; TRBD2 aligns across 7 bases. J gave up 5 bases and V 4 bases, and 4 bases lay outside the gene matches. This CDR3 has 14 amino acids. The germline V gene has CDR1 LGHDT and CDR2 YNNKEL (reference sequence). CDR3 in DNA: TGTGCCAGCAGCCCAGCGGGAAAAACCGGGGAGCTGTTTTTT. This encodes CASSPAGKTGELFF.

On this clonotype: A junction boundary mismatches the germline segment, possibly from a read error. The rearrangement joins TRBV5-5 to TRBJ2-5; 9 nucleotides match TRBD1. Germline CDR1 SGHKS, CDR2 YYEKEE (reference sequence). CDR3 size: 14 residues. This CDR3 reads CGSSLGTGRATPYF. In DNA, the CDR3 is TGTGGCAGCAGCTTGGGGACAGGGCGGGCAACCCCGTACTTC. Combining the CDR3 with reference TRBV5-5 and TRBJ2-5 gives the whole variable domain DAGVTQSPTHLIKTRGQQVTLRCSPISGHKSVSWYQQVLGQGPQFIFQYYEKEERGRGNFPDRFSARQFPNYSSELNVNALLLGDSALYLCGSSLGTGRATPYFGPGTRLLVL.

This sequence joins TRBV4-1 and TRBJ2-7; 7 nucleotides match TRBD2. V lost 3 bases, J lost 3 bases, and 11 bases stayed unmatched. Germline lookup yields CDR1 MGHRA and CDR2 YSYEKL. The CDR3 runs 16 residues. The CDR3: CASSQGRLADLYEQYF. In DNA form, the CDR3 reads TGCGCCAGCAGCCAGGGAAGGCTAGCGGATCTCTACGAGCAGTACTTC.

CDR3 coding DNA: TGTGCCAGCAGTTTGCACAGGGATGAGCAGTTCTTC. This codes for CASSLHRDEQFF. V gene TRBV12-3 or TRBV12-4 combines with J gene TRBJ2-1, with D perhaps TRBD1 (6 bases). There are 12 residues in the CDR3. With 3 bases removed from V and 8 bases from J, the gap between germline ends came to 8 bases.

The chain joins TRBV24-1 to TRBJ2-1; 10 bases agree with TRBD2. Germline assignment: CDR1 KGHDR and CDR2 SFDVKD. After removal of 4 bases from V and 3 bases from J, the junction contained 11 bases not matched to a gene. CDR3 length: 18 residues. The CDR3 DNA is TGTGCCACCAGTGAGACCCCCGGGCTAGCGGGAGTCTACAATGAGCAGTTCTTC. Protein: CATSETPGLAGVYNEQFF.

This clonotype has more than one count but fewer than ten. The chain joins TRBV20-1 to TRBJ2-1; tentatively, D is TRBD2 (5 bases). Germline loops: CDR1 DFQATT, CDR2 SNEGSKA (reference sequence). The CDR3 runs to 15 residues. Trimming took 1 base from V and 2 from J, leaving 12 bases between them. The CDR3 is CSARVLGAAYNEQFF. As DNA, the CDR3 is TGCAGTGCTAGAGTTTTGGGAGCAGCCTACAATGAGCAGTTCTTC.

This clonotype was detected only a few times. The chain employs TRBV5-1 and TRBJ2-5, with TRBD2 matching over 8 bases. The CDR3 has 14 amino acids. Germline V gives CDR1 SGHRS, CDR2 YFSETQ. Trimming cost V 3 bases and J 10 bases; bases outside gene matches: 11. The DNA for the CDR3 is TGCGCCAGCAGCTCTCGGACTAGCCGGGAGCGCCAGTACTTC. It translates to CASSSRTSRERQYF.

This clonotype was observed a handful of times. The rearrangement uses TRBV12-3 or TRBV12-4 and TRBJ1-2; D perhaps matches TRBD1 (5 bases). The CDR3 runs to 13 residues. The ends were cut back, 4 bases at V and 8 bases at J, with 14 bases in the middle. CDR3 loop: CASSSGPGLGYTF. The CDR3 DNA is TGTGCCAGCAGTTCAGGGCCTGGTCTAGGCTACACCTTC.

The CDR3 sequence: CASSDEWILTDTQYF. The DNA for the CDR3 is TGTGCCAGCAGTGATGAGTGGATCCTCACAGATACGCAGTATTTT. The chain employs TRBV2 and TRBJ2-3, with unresolved D. The CDR3 has 15 residues. Germline CDR1 SNHLY, CDR2 FYNNEI. V was pared by 3 bases and J by 2 bases, with 12 bases between.

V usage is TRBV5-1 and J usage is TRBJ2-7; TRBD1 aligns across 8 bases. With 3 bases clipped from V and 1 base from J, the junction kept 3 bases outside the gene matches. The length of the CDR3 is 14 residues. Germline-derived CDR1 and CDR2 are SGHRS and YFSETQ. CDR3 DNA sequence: TGCGCCAGCAGCTCGGGACAGGAATCCTACGAGCAGTACTTC. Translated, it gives CASSSGQESYEQYF.

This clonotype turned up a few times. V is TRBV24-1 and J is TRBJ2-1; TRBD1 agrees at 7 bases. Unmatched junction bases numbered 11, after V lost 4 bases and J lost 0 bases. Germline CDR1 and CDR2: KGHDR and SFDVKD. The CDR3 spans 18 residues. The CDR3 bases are TGTGCCACCAGTGACCAGACAGGGATTCATGGCTCCTACAATGAGCAGTTCTTC. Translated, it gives CATSDQTGIHGSYNEQFF.

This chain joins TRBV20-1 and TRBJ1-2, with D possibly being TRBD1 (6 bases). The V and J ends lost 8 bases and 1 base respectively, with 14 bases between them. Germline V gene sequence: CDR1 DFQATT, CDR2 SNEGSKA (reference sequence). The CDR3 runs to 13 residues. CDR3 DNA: TGCAGTTTATTCCAGGGGAATAACTATGGCTACACCTTC. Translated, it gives CSLFQGNNYGYTF.

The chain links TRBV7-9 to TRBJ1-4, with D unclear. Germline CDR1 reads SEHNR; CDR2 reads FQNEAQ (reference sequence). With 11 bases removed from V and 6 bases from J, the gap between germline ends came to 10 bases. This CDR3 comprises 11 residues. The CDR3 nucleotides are TGTGCCGGAGGACGTTATGAAAAACTGTTTTTT. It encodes CAGGRYEKLFF.

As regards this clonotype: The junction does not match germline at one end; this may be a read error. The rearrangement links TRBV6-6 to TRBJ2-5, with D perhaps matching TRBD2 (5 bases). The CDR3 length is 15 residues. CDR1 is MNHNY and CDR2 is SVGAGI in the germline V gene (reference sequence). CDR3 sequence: CVSGTGPTRRETQYF. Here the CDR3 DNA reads TGTGTCAGCGGAACCGGGCCCACTAGAAGGGAGACCCAGTACTTC.

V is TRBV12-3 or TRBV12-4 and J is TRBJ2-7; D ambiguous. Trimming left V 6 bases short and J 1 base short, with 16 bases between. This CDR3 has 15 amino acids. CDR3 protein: CASRQGPSSSYEQYF. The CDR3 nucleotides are TGTGCCAGCAGACAAGGCCCCTCCTCATCCTACGAGCAGTACTTC.

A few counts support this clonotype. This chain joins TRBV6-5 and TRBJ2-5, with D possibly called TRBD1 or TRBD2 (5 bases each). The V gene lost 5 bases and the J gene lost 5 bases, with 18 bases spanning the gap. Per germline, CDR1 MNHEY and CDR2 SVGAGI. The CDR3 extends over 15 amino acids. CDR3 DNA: TGTGCCAGCAGTAACGGGGCTATACCTGGGGAGACCCAGTACTTC. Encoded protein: CASSNGAIPGETQYF.

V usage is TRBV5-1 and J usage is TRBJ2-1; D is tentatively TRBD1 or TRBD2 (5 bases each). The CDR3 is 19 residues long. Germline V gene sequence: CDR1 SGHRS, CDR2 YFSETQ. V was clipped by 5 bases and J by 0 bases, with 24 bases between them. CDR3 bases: TGCGCCAGCAGTACTCCGCCGAGGGGACGACACAGCTCCTACAATGAGCAGTTCTTC. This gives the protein CASSTPPRGRHSSYNEQFF.

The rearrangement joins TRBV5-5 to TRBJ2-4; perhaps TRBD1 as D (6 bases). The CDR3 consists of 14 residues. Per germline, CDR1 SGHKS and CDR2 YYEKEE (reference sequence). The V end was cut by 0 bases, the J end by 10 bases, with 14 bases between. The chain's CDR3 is CASSLGGTSSIQYF. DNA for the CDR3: TGTGCCAGCAGCTTGGGTGGGACATCATCTATTCAGTACTTC.